The TCR beta chain described here comes from a study of vaccination and CD4 T cells after COVID-19 (dated by TCRdb to between 2021 and 2024). For context, the study as a whole: SARS-CoV-2 positivity had been established in the convalescent patients by nasal swab PCR, and mild disease was recorded in several of these patients and severe disease in one. The convalescent cohort included six males and four females, with two Hispanic individuals, seven Caucasians, two Asians and one multiracial person. Participants got two doses of the Pfizer-BioNTech BNT162b2 vaccine (n=8) or two doses of the Moderna mRNA-1273 vaccine (n=2). Post-COVID blood samples from convalescent patients were collected a median of about 110 days after diagnosis, with a range of 35 to 161 days. Post-vaccine blood samples were obtained a median of around 67 days after the second vaccine dose, with a range of roughly 14 to 241 days. The cultures were stimulated with overlapping spike peptide pools from SARS-CoV-2 and from the common cold coronaviruses HCoV-NL63, HCoV-OC43 and HCoV-229E. As controls, cultures received a CEFX viral epitope pool (the positive control), an HIV-1 Nef peptide pool (the negative control), or no peptide at all. In under twelve COVID-19 convalescent patients and a handful of infection-naive healthy vaccine recipients, researchers compared the spike-specific CD4+ TCR repertoire from before mRNA vaccination with the repertoire from after.

A note on this clonotype: Its antigen has not been determined. The sample holds no much larger clone one base away, and base qualities are not on file.

Read against the paper, the sample's treatment or condition label means: roughly 11-day PBMC culture with coronavirus spike peptide pools or control peptides (ViraFEST assay). The study used the ViraFEST assay, which expanded antigen-specific T cells with peptide pools and then identified expanded clonotypes by TCR sequencing. The positive SARS-CoV-2 PCR tests of the convalescent patients were dated from March to December 2020, before the Alpha, Beta and Delta variants emerged in the United States. Approximately 1.8 million PBMCs per well were cultured in IMDM with approximately 5.2% human AB serum and about 9.2 IU/ml IL-2, plus 10 ug/ml peptide pools. On days 3 and 7, half of the culture medium was replaced with fresh IL-2-containing medium. After less than twelve days of culture, CD4+ T cells were isolated by negative selection with the EasySep CD4+ T cell isolation kit. PBMCs were separated from whole blood using Ficoll-Paque Plus gradient centrifugation and then either used fresh or cryopreserved at -140C. In general, triplicate wells were set up for every culture condition.

Trimming accounts for 5 bases at V and 1 base at J, while the number of junction bases matched to no gene is 12. The germline V gene yields SGHTA for CDR1 and FQGTGA for CDR2. The CDR3 numbers 18 residues from cysteine through phenylalanine. The entry retains the CDR3 DNA only, 54 bases that are in frame from base 1. Library preparation was by PCR. DNA from cultured CD4+ T cells underwent TCR sequencing with the Oncomine TCR Beta short-read assay at the Johns Hopkins FTIC core. Genomic DNA was extracted from the cultured CD4+ T cells with the QIAamp micro DNA kit. Oncomine TCR Beta libraries from cultured CD4+ T cells were pooled with unique dual indexes and sequenced on an Illumina iSeq 100. As for the original processing: Non-productive sequences were removed, and CDR3s that did not start with C, did not end with F or W, or were shorter than 7 amino acids were discarded. Antigen-specific clonotypes were identified with the MANAFEST web application by comparing peptide-stimulated wells with reference and other culture wells. An FDR below 0.05, an odds ratio above 5, and a productive frequency above 0.1% in at least two of three replicate wells were required for clones to be considered positive. A clonotype was classed as cross-reactive if the clonotype showed significant expansion both in SARS-CoV-2 spike wells and in at least one common cold coronavirus spike condition. Levenshtein distances (stringdist) and unrooted phylogenetic trees (ape) in R version 3.6.1 were used to assess CDR3 homology. TCRdb itself trimmed the public reads at Q25 with fastp, ran MiXCR and retained productive beta chains. One record per CDR3 amino acid sequence lists the most common genes and DNA. The V and J calls here are based on TCRdb, not the publication. This sample holds about 18,000 distinct CDR3 sequences; roughly 50% were observed only once. 6.5% of the sample is held by the ten biggest clonotypes.

The paper as a whole reports these results and caveats: An increase in the median number of SARS-CoV-2-reactive clonotypes from roughly 20 after infection to a few dozen after vaccination was observed, but the change was not found to be significant. The study included relatively few convalescent patients and did not analyze early timepoints after natural infection. Of the vaccine-specific clones found in convalescent patients, nearly all (304 of 307) were mono-reactive for SARS-CoV-2 spike instead of being cross-reactive with common cold coronaviruses. In convalescent patients, a median about 86% of post-vaccine SARS-CoV-2-reactive clones were detected only after vaccination, and vaccine-specific priming was suggested by this finding.

This TCR came from a human donor who had recovered from COVID-19. The specimen sequenced was CD4+ T cells from blood, cultured in vitro. The chain employs TRBV7-3 and TRBJ2-2; 8 bases in between match TRBD1. The sequenced DNA is TGTGCCAGCAGCCCAACGAGGCAGGGGGCCTTGAACACCGGGGAGCTGTTTTTT. This yields the protein CASSPTRQGALNTGELFF.